This TCR beta chain was captured by sequencing in a study of graft-versus-host responses after intestinal transplantation. Profiling relied on immunoSEQ multiplex PCR, and the TCRdb table lists in-frame clones only, not all of them. This sample has roughly 100,000 clones, with roughly 93% found just once. Comments on this clone: Its antigen remains unidentified.

Germline values: CDR1 SNHLY, CDR2 FYNNEI. Unmatched junction bases numbered 7, after V lost 8 bases and J lost 3 bases. The CDR3 extends over 15 amino acids. Sequencing used unstimulated CD8+ T cells sorted from spleen or lymph node cells, obtained before intestinal transplant. V is TRBV2 and J is TRBJ2-1, with TRBD2 matching 10 bases. The source is a human donor who received an intestinal transplant. The CDR3 bases are TGTGCCAGCCCGCCCCTAGCGGGGGTCTACAATGAGCAGTTCTTC. Translation gives CASPPLAGVYNEQFF.